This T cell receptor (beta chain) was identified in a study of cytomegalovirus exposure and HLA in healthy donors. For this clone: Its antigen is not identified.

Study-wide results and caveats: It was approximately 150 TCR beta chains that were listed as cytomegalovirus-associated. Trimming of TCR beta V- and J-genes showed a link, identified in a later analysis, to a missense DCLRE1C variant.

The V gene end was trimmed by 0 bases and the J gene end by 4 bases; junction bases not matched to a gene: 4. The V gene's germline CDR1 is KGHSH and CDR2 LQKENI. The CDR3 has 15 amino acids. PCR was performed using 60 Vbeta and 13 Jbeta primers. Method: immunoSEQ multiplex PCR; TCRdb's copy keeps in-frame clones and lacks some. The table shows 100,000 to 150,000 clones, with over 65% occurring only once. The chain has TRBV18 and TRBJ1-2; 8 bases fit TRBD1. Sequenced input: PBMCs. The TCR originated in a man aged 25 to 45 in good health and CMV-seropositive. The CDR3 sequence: CASSPPTGVGYGYTF. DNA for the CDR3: TGTGCCAGCTCACCACCGACAGGGGTAGGCTATGGCTACACCTTC.